The present entry profiles one TCR beta chain with its context. Its antigen is unknown. No much larger clone is present one base from it, and per-base qualities are unavailable. CD8 naive samples were obtained by positive selection for CCR7 among CD45RO-negative cells, yielding a CD45RA+CCR7+ population from which TemRA cells were excluded. Donors were healthy HIV-negative adults with no recently reported acute infections or vaccinations. Every donor was a Caucasian adult living in Nashville, Tennessee, USA. Blood was obtained by leukapheresis, after which PBMCs were separated by Ficoll-Histopaque density gradient centrifugation and cryopreserved in liquid nitrogen vapor phase. Purity and quantity of every magnetically sorted T cell population were checked by analytical flow cytometry. Each sorted fraction had its genomic DNA isolated and then quantified by UV absorbance on a Nanodrop 2000c. The sample belongs to a study of shared clonotypes between healthy human individuals (TCRdb year 2020). Context from the whole study: A few men and a couple of women, aged 18 to 49 years, made up the cohort. For each donor, CD4 naive and CD4 memory were each run on three plates, CD8 naive on two plates, and CD8 memory on one plate. To estimate repertoire size and how much clonotype sharing occurs between individuals, the study deeply sequenced the blood TCR repertoires of five healthy adults. Libraries were prepared and TCR repertoires were sequenced by different laboratories using diverse techniques, in order to increase sequencing depth and limit assay-specific biases. Per donor, leukapheresis produced somewhere between about 0.8 and 9 billion PBMCs.

Using the deep immunoSEQ assay, TCR CDR3 regions were amplified from genomic DNA by multiplex PCR. For each cell subset, the extracted genomic DNA was distributed evenly across all wells of several immunoSEQ 96-well plates, and each plate served as one replicate. For sorted subsets, each replicate PCR was loaded with approximately 190 ng genomic DNA, equivalent to about 33,000 T cell genomes. The purified libraries were quantified using a Qubit 3.0 fluorometer, sized with a Bioanalyzer 2100, and then quantified again using the KAPA Library Quantification kit. A separate single-read 150-cycle Illumina NextSeq 550 flow cell was used to sequence each immunoSEQ 96-well plate. Per the source publication's procedure: Because the immunoSEQ output included only junctional sequences and no quality scores, the filtering could not be the same as the filtering used for full-length reads. To assign V/J genes and CDR3, sequences were annotated against IMGT germline references using PyIR, a Python wrapper for IgBLAST v1.9. Reads were filtered out if the reads had weak V/J assignments (E-value above 1e-6), no CDR3, stop codons, out-of-frame junctions, or ambiguous translated residues. A V3J clonotype was defined by an identical inferred V gene, J gene, and CDR3 amino acid sequence. Percentage overlap between repertoires was computed as shared unique clonotypes divided by the size of the smaller repertoire. RTK rarefaction, the Chao1 estimator, and Recon v2.1 estimates of unobserved clonotypes were used to assess repertoire richness. Generation probabilities for all TCRbeta clonotypes obtained by the gDNA method from a few donors were computed using OLGA. TCRdb stores this immuneACCESS table with in-frame sequences only. Part of the clones is absent; in the studies checked, under half of the shortfall reflects unresolved V genes, and no reason is known for the rest. V, J and clone size derive from that table, while D and trimming were established from the DNA sequence. The sample records around 600,000 clones, 85% to 95% of which are singletons. Approximately 0.12% of the sample is held by the ten biggest clonotypes.

The CDR3, from cysteine to phenylalanine, totals 17 residues. Solely the CDR3 DNA is kept, with 51 bases framed from the first base. Trimming leaves V shorter by 0 bases and J shorter by 5 bases, with the junction holding 10 bases beyond the gene matches. As encoded in the germline V gene, CDR1 is SGHDT while CDR2 is YYEEEE. Results the study describes overall, beyond this receptor: Based on pairwise subsampling, the degree of clonotype sharing among donors was expected to be affected by sequencing depth. Only blood was sampled, and tissue TCR repertoires likely differ from those in blood. Sharing across several donors was observed for approximately 4.6% of naive CD4, over 3% of naive CD8, roughly 2.4% of memory CD4, and around 0.4% of memory CD8 clonotypes. Compared with non-shared clonotypes, clonotypes shared by all four sorted-subset donors had higher generation probabilities. Even with the large sequencing depth, rarefaction of the sorted-subset datasets indicated that sequencing was incomplete. The genetic and exposure-history diversity represented was limited by the small number of donors. Estimated clonotype richness was generally larger for naive than for memory subsets.

Input material: naive CD8+ T cells sorted from blood. What the cell subset or site label conveys for this sample: CD45RA+CCR7+. The source is a woman under 40 in good health. The sequence is built from TRBV5-6 and TRBJ1-2, and TRBD1 aligns with 10 junction nucleotides. The CDR3 region: CASSLAIGTGALYGYTF. The sequenced DNA is TGTGCCAGCAGCTTGGCGATCGGGACAGGGGCCCTTTATGGCTACACCTTC. With all but the CDR3 taken from the reference TRBV5-6 and TRBJ1-2 genes, the full variable domain is: DAGVTQSPTHLIKTRGQQVTLRCSPKSGHDTVSWYQQALGQGPQFIFQYYEEEERQRGNFPDRFSGHQFPNYSSELNVNALLLGDSALYLCASSLAIGTGALYGYTFGSGTRLTVV.